The present T cell receptor (beta chain) was sequenced within a study of a mutant IDH1 vaccine in newly diagnosed glioma. Using immunoSEQ multiplex PCR, the repertoire was profiled, and TCRdb retains in-frame clones only, with some absent. The sample includes about 68,000 clones, less than 90% of them seen just once. As concerns this clone: Its antigen is as yet unknown.

Time point reported: week 35, safety follow-up. Vaccination comprised doses that each held 300 ug of mutant IDH1 20-mer peptide, plus topical imiquimod. CDR1 and CDR2 (germline): SGHRS, YFSETQ. The CDR3 has 17 amino acids. With V trimmed by 7 bases and J by 3 bases, 14 bases remained unmatched. This sequence joins TRBV5-1 and TRBJ2-3; TRBD2 aligns across 10 bases. This specimen consisted of PBMCs, obtained from a glioma patient whose treatment included an IDH1 peptide vaccine. The TCR sequence derives from a young man with glioma. CDR3 in DNA: TGCGCCAGCTCGAGGGCTAGCGGGGGCCGCCGAACAGATACGCAGTATTTT. It specifies CASSRASGGRRTDTQYF.